A single sample gave rise to the 19 T cell receptor beta chains below, sequenced in a study of vaccination effects on CD4 cells after COVID-19. These receptors' targets are unknown. CD4+ T cells specific for antigen were expanded with viral peptide pools by the ViraFEST assay before sequencing. Researchers isolated CD4+ T cells once about 11 days of culture had elapsed. All study participants received two doses of BNT162b2 or mRNA-1273 vaccine. TCRdb's copy holds only in-frame clones and misses some; the assay was immunoSEQ multiplex PCR. Of tens of thousands of clones in the sample, 60% to 75% were seen once. This specimen consisted of CD4+ T cells from PBMCs cultured with HCoV-229E spike peptides, obtained after COVID-19 vaccination. The receptors were gathered from a human donor who received a COVID-19 vaccine.

This clone was observed a single time. The gene calls are TRBV5-4 and TRBJ2-1, with D unresolved. Deletions cut 1 base from V and 8 bases from J, with 13 bases between. CDR3 size: 14 residues. Germline V gives CDR1 SGHNT, CDR2 YYREEE (reference sequence). CDR3 bases: TGTGCCAGCAGCTTGAGATCCCAGGTGCATGAGCAGTTCTTC. Translated: CASSLRSQVHEQFF. Combining the CDR3 with reference TRBV5-4 and TRBJ2-1 gives the whole variable domain ETGVTQSPTHLIKTRGQQVTLRCSSQSGHNTVSWYQQALGQGPQFIFQYYREEENGRGNFPPRFSGLQFPNYSSELNVNALELDDSALYLCASSLRSQVHEQFFGPGTRLTVL.

The sample holds a few counts of this clone. The chain carries TRBV2 and TRBJ2-5; possible D gene TRBD1, 5 bases. Germline CDR1 and CDR2: SNHLY and FYNNEI. The CDR3 sequence is 15 residues long. Trimming shortened V by 5 bases and J by 2 bases, and 15 bases separated the two germline ends. The CDR3 region has the DNA TGTGCCAGCAGTCCTCAGACAGCCTTACAAGAGACCCAGTACTTC. Its protein is CASSPQTALQETQYF.

The chain employs TRBV6-2 or TRBV6-3 and TRBJ1-5; D gene unclear. The CDR3 is 14 residues long. Trimming removed 2 bases from V and 4 bases from J, with 9 bases in between. Germline CDR1 reads MNHEY; CDR2 reads SVGEGT. The CDR3 sequence is CASSYGHTNQPQHF. The CDR3 DNA reads TGTGCCAGCAGTTACGGCCATACAAATCAGCCCCAGCATTTT.

This clone turned up a few times. The rearrangement joins TRBV5-6 to TRBJ1-3; the match to TRBD1 covers 7 bases. The CDR3 length is 14 residues. V was pared by 4 bases and J by 3 bases, with 4 bases of the junction left unmatched. Germline-derived CDR1 and CDR2 are SGHDT and YYEEEE. This chain's CDR3 is CASSPGTVGNTIYF. CDR3 nucleotides: TGTGCCAGCAGCCCAGGGACAGTTGGAAACACCATATATTTT.

V is TRBV27 and J is TRBJ1-1; a weak D match, TRBD1 (5 bases). Between the trimmed V and J ends, which lost 1 base and 11 bases, there was a span of 14 bases. The germline V gene encodes CDR1 MNHEY and CDR2 SMNVEV (reference sequence). CDR3 size: 13 residues. CDR3 in amino acids: CASSLYSSGLAFF. CDR3 coding DNA: TGTGCCAGCAGTTTATATAGTTCAGGGTTGGCTTTCTTT.

V usage is TRBV6-6 and J usage is TRBJ2-7, with D perhaps assigned TRBD1 or TRBD2 (5 bases each). V lost 5 bases and J lost 0, with 11 bases in between. CDR3 length equals 14 residues. The germline V gene encodes CDR1 MNHNY and CDR2 SVGAGI (reference sequence). CDR3 residues: CASSRDGGSYEQYV. CDR3 sequence (DNA): TGTGCCAGCAGTAGGGACGGAGGCTCCTACGAGCAGTACGTC.

The chain carries TRBV11-3 and TRBJ2-2; no clear D gene. V was pared by 0 bases and J by 6 bases, with 8 bases between. The germline gives CDR1 SGHNT, CDR2 YENEEA. There are 14 residues in the CDR3. In nucleotides, the CDR3 is TGTGCCAGCAGCTTAGAACGCGGATCCGGGGAGCTGTTTTTT. Its translation is CASSLERGSGELFF.

This sequence joins TRBV7-8 and TRBJ1-5; 7 bases are a match to TRBD1. V shed 3 bases, J shed 4 bases, and the junction held 3 bases outside the gene matches. There are 14 residues in the CDR3. The germline V gene encodes CDR1 SGHVS and CDR2 FQNEAQ. As DNA, the CDR3 is TGTGCCAGCAGCTTTATACAGGGGAATCAGCCCCAGCATTTT. Translating gives CASSFIQGNQPQHF. Looking up the rest from reference TRBV7-8 and TRBJ1-5 gives the full variable domain: GAGVSQSPRYKVAKRGQDVALRCDPISGHVSLFWYQQALGQGPEFLTYFQNEAQLDKSGLPSDRFFAERPEGSVSTLKIQRTQQEDSAVYLCASSFIQGNQPQHFGDGTRLSIL.

The rearrangement uses TRBV25-1 and TRBJ2-1, with 8 bases aligning to TRBD1. V gave up 8 bases and J gave up 6 bases; unmatched junction bases: 6. The CDR3 has 13 amino acids. Germline-derived CDR1 and CDR2 are MGHDK and SYGVNS. This CDR3 is CASWVQGGNEQFF. The CDR3 DNA reads as TGTGCCAGCTGGGTACAGGGGGGCAATGAGCAGTTCTTC.

CDR3 sequence reads: CASSVTRNTGELFF. The CDR3 nucleotides are TGTGCCAGCAGTGTAACTAGAAACACCGGGGAGCTGTTTTTT. The chain is built from TRBV2 and TRBJ2-2, with a possible D match to TRBD2 (5 bases). V was pared by 4 bases and J by 2 bases, with 8 bases between. CDR1 is SNHLY, CDR2 FYNNEI, per germline. The CDR3 is 14 amino acids.

The table lists this clone with a few counts. The chain recombines TRBV24-1 with TRBJ2-2; D not resolved. Trimming shortened V by 4 bases and J by 0 bases, and 8 bases separated the two germline ends. Per the germline V gene, CDR1 is KGHDR and CDR2 is SFDVKD. The CDR3 runs to 15 residues. CDR3 bases: TGTGCCACCAGTGACCCTACAGCGAACACCGGGGAGCTGTTTTTT. Its protein is CATSDPTANTGELFF.

The chain recombines TRBV4-1 with TRBJ2-3; a weak D match, TRBD1 (5 bases). The V gene's germline CDR1 is MGHRA and CDR2 YSYEKL. The CDR3 extends over 15 amino acids. V was pared by 4 bases and J by 5 bases, with 16 bases between. The CDR3, as DNA: TGCGCCAGCAGCCTGATCGCCACCAGGGAAGATACGCAGTATTTT. Its protein is CASSLIATREDTQYF.

In its sample, this clone was seen once. The chain recombines TRBV3-1 (or the pseudogene TRBV3-2) with TRBJ2-3; 13 bases align to TRBD2. CDR1 LGHDT and CDR2 YNNKEL come from the germline V gene (reference sequence). J lost 0 bases, V lost 1 base, and 7 bases had no gene match. The CDR3 is made up of 19 amino acids. In nucleotides, the CDR3 is TGTGCCAGCAGCCAAGGGGCTTCGGGACTAGCGGGGAGCACAGATACGCAGTATTTT. Amino acids: CASSQGASGLAGSTDTQYF.

Only a few counts were recorded for this clone. The rearrangement links TRBV14 to TRBJ2-2; no clear D. The V end was cut by 1 base, the J end by 3 bases, with 6 bases between. Germline-derived CDR1 and CDR2 are SGHDN and FVKESK. This CDR3 contains 14 residues. The CDR3 sequence is CASSQGRYTGELFF. The CDR3 nucleotides read TGTGCCAGCAGCCAAGGGCGGTACACCGGGGAGCTGTTTTTT.

The genes are TRBV5-1 and TRBJ2-5; D is undetermined. The length of the CDR3 is 13 residues. The V and J ends lost 4 bases and 5 bases respectively, with 12 bases between them. The germline V gene has CDR1 SGHRS and CDR2 YFSETQ. The CDR3 DNA is TGCGCCAGCAGCCTGGATGCGTGGGAGACCCAGTACTTC. Translation: CASSLDAWETQYF.

This chain joins TRBV12-5 and TRBJ1-2; D possibly corresponds to TRBD1 (5 bases). Trimming cost V 0 bases and J 1 base, with 15 bases left between them. CDR3 length: 17 residues. Germline V gene sequence: CDR1 LGHNT, CDR2 FRNRAP. As DNA, the CDR3 is TGTGCTAGTGGTTTGGTACAAGGGGACCAATATAACTATGGCTACACCTTC. It encodes CASGLVQGDQYNYGYTF.

The chain is built from TRBV7-2 and TRBJ2-1; the match to TRBD1 covers 7 bases. CDR3 length: 17 residues. The germline V gene has CDR1 SGHTA and CDR2 FQGNSA. The junction had 11 bases not matched to a gene; V was cut back by 2 bases and J by 4 bases. Written as DNA, the CDR3 is TGTGCCAGCAGCTTACGAACCGGGACAGTCGATTACAATGAGCAGTTCTTC. This codes for CASSLRTGTVDYNEQFF.

The genes are TRBV12-3 or TRBV12-4 and TRBJ1-6; perhaps TRBD1 as D (5 bases). Trimming cost V 5 bases and J 9 bases, with 11 bases left between them. The length of the CDR3 is 13 residues. The CDR3 DNA reads as TGTGCCAGCAGTCAAGACACAGGTTCACCCCTCCACTTT. As protein: CASSQDTGSPLHF.

The chain uses TRBV24-1 and TRBJ1-1, with D possibly being TRBD1 (6 bases). Per the germline V gene, CDR1 is KGHDR and CDR2 is SFDVKD. V dropped 9 bases and J dropped 4 bases, with 14 bases sitting between them. The CDR3 has 13 amino acids. This chain's CDR3 is CATLNRVGTEAFF. CDR3 nucleotides: TGTGCCACCCTCAACAGGGTAGGCACTGAAGCTTTCTTT.